This record looks at one T cell receptor (beta chain) sequence and its context. The record originates from a study of technical replicates of blood from several donors. This CDR3 is built from 18 residues. V dropped 0 bases and J dropped 3 bases, with 17 bases sitting between them. Germline CDR1 reads KGHSH; CDR2 reads LQKENI. TCRdb keeps only in-frame clones here, not all; method: immunoSEQ multiplex PCR. The sample carries tens of thousands of clones, around 90% recorded once. The receptor's source is a human donor in good health. Some clones in this sample may be carry-over from other donors' samples. Source material: PBMCs. V gene TRBV18 combines with J gene TRBJ1-4; a weak D match, TRBD1 (6 bases). In nucleotides, the CDR3 is TGTGCCAGCTCACCACCGCCCCGGGACATAGTAGCTAATGAAAAACTGTTTTTT. It yields the protein CASSPPPRDIVANEKLFF.